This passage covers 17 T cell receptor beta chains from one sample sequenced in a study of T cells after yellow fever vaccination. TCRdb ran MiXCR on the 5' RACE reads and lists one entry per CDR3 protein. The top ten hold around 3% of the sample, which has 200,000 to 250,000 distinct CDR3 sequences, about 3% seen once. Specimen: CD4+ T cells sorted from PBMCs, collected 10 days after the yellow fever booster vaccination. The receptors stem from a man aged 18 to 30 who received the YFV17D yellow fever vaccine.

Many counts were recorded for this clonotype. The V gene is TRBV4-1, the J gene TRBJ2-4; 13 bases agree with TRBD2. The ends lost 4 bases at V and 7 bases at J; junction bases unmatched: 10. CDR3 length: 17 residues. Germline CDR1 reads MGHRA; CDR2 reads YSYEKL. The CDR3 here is CASSRPLAGGPGNIQYF. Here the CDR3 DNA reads TGCGCCAGCAGCCGCCCACTAGCGGGGGGGCCTGGGAACATTCAGTACTTC.

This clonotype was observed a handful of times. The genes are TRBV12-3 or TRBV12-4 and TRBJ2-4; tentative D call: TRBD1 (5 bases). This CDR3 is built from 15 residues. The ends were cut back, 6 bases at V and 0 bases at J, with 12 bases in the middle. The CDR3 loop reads CASRSTVLAKNIQYF. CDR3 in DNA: TGTGCCAGCAGATCGACAGTCTTAGCCAAAAACATTCAGTACTTC.

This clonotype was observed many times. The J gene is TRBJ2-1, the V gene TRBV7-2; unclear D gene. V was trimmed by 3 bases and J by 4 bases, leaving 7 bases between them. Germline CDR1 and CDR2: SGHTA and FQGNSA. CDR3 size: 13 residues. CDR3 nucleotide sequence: TGTGCCAGCAGCTTTGACAAATACAATGAGCAGTTCTTC. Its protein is CASSFDKYNEQFF.

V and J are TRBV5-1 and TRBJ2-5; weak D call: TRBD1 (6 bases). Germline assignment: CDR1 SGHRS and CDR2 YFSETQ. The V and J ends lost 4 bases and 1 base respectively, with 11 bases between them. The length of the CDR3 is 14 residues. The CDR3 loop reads CASSAQGSQETQYF. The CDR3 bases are TGCGCCAGCAGCGCCCAGGGGTCCCAAGAGACCCAGTACTTC.

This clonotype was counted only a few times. This CDR3 is CASEVGLSTDTQYF. CDR3 in DNA: TGTGCCAGCGAGGTTGGCCTTAGCACAGATACGCAGTATTTT. The chain uses TRBV6-6 and TRBJ2-3; D gene ambiguous. CDR3 length: 14 residues. V lost 8 bases and J 0 bases, leaving 12 bases between the germline ends. Germline CDR1 and CDR2: MNHNY and SVGAGI (reference sequence).

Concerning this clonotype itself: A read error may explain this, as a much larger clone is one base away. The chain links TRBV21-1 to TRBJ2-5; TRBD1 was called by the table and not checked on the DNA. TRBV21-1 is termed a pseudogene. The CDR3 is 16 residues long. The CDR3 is CASCKGPRGVGETQYF. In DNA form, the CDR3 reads TGTGCCAGCTGCAAAGGGCCACGGGGGGTAGGAGAGACCCAGTACTTC.

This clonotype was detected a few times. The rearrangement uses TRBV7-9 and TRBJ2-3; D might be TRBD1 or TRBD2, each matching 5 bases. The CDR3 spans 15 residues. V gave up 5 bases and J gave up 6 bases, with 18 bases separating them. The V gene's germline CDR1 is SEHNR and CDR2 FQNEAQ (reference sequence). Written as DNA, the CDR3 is TGTGCCAGCAGCCCCGGGACCATTATAGGGGATACGCAGTATTTT. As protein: CASSPGTIIGDTQYF.

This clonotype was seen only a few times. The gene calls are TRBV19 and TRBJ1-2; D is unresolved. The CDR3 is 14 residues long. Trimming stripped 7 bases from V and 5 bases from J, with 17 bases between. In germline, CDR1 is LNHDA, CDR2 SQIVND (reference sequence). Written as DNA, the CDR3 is TGTGCCAGTAAATTGCCTTCAGCGGGGTATGGCTACACCTTC. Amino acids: CASKLPSAGYGYTF.

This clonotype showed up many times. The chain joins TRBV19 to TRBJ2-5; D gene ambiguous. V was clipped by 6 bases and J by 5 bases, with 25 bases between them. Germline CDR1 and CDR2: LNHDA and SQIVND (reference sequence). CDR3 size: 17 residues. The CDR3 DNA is TGTGCCAGTAGCCGCCCTAATCTAGGCTTTTCGTCGGAGACCCAGTACTTC. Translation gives CASSRPNLGFSSETQYF. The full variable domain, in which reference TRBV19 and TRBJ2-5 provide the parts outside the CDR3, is DGGITQSPKYLFRKEGQNVTLSCEQNLNHDAMYWYRQDPGQGLRLIYYSQIVNDFQKGDIAEGYSVSREKKESFPLTVTSAQKNPTAFYLCASSRPNLGFSSETQYFGPGTRLLVL.

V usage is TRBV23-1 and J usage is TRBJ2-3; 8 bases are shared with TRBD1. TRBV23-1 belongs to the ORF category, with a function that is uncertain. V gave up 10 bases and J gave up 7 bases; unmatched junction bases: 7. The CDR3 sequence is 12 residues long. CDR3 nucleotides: TGCGCCACCCGGGACAGGTGGAATACGCAGTATTTT. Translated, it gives CATRDRWNTQYF.

CDR3 amino acids: CASSVLSYNSPLHF. The CDR3 DNA reads as TGTGCCAGCAGCGTACTCTCCTATAATTCACCCCTCCACTTT. The rearrangement uses TRBV9 and TRBJ1-6, with no clear D. CDR1 is SGDLS and CDR2 is YYNGEE in the germline V gene. The CDR3 has 14 amino acids. Trimming took 1 base from V and 0 from J, leaving 2 bases between them.

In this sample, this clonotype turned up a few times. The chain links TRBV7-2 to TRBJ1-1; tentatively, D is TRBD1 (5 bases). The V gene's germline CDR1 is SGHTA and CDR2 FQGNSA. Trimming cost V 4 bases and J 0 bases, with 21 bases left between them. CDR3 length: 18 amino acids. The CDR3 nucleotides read TGTGCCAGCAGCTCGAGGGGTGGAGGGGTGCCAATGAACACTGAAGCTTTCTTT. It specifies CASSSRGGGVPMNTEAFF.

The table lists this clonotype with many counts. CDR3 sequence: CASSQVRGAGELFF. As DNA, the CDR3 is TGTGCCAGCAGCCAAGTTCGGGGTGCCGGGGAGCTGTTTTTT. J is TRBJ2-2 and V is TRBV4-2, with D possibly TRBD2 on 5 matching bases. The germline V gene encodes CDR1 LGHNA and CDR2 YNFKEQ. V was clipped by 1 base and J by 6 bases, with 9 bases between them. This CDR3 is 14 amino acids long.

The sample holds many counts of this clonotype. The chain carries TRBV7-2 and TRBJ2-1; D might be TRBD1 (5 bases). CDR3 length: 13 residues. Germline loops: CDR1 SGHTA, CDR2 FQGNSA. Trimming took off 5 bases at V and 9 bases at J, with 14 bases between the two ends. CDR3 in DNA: TGTGCCAGCAGCCCGCCAGGGCCTACTGAGCAGTTCTTC. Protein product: CASSPPGPTEQFF.

This CDR3 reads CASSRATEAFF. The CDR3 nucleotides read TGTGCCAGTAGTAGGGCGACTGAAGCTTTCTTT. The chain has TRBV19 and TRBJ1-1; D unclear. CDR1 is LNHDA, CDR2 SQIVND, per germline (reference sequence). Trimming pared 4 bases from V and 5 bases from J, leaving 5 bases between. This CDR3 has 11 amino acids.

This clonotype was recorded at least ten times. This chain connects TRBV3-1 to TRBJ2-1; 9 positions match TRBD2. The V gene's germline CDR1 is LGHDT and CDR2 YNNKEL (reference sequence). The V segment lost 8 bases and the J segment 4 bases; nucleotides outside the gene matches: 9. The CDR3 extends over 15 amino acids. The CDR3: CASQGGGAKYNEQFF. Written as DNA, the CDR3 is TGTGCCAGCCAGGGCGGGGGGGCCAAGTACAATGAGCAGTTCTTC.

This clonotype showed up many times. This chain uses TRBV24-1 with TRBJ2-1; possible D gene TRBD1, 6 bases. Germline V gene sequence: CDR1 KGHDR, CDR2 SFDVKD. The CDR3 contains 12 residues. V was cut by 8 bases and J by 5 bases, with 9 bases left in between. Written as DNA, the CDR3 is TGTGCCACCAATAGGGGGAACAATGAGCAGTTCTTC. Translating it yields CATNRGNNEQFF.